The rows below give T cell receptor beta chains drawn from one sample of a study of TIL therapy for anti-PD-1-resistant metastatic lung cancer. Measured with immunoSEQ multiplex PCR; TCRdb has only the in-frame clones, and not every one. The table records under 65,000 clones, 80% to 90% of them present only once. This specimen consisted of blood, obtained at baseline. The receptor set was obtained from a person aged 25 to 85 with non-small cell lung cancer. Both conserved end residues are part of each CDR3. The order of the fields is J gene, D gene, clone size, V gene, CDR3 protein, CDR3 DNA. The D gene is left open where the match is weak. Not all rows give a size; the values are once, few, many and, for expanded clones, a class.

>TRBJ2-3|.|.|TRBV7-9
CASSQYRVASTDTQYF
TGTGCCAGCAGCCAATATAGGGTTGCTAGCACAGATACGCAGTATTTT
>TRBJ2-7|.|.|TRBV27
CASSRGTTYEQYF
TGTGCCAGCAGTCGCGGGACAACATACGAGCAGTACTTC
>TRBJ2-3|TRBD2|.|TRBV28
CASSLLLADIWSTDTQYF
TGTGCCAGCAGTTTACTACTAGCGGATATATGGAGCACAGATACGCAGTATTTT
>TRBJ2-1|.|.|TRBV11-3
CASSNGANEQFF
TGTGCCAGCAGCAACGGAGCAAATGAGCAGTTCTTC
>TRBJ2-2|TRBD2|once|TRBV19
CASRAGVYDTGELFF
TGTGCCAGTAGGGCGGGGGTCTACGACACCGGGGAGCTGTTTTTT
>TRBJ2-3|TRBD1|.|TRBV6-2/TRBV6-3
CASSYSGTGPDTQYF
TGTGCCAGCAGTTACTCCGGGACAGGGCCAGATACGCAGTATTTT
>TRBJ2-5|TRBD2|.|TRBV10-3
CAINAGGQETQYF
TGTGCCATCAACGCGGGGGGGCAAGAGACCCAGTACTTC
>TRBJ2-1|.|.|TRBV7-3
CASNLGASDTEQFF
TGTGCCAGCAATCTGGGGGCTTCGGATACTGAGCAGTTCTTC
>TRBJ2-2|.|.|TRBV11-3
CASSLDPLALRGTGELFF
TGTGCCAGCAGCTTAGACCCTTTGGCCCTTCGCGGCACCGGGGAGCTGTTTTTT
>TRBJ1-3|TRBD1|.|TRBV5-5
CASSRTPGTGFSGNTIYF
TGTGCCAGCAGCCGGACCCCCGGGACAGGATTCTCTGGAAACACCATATATTTT
>TRBJ1-4|.|.|TRBV4-3
CASSQDARTNEKLFF
TGCGCCAGCAGCCAAGATGCCAGAACTAATGAAAAACTGTTTTTT
>TRBJ2-7|.|.|TRBV24-1
CATSSSNSYEQYF
TGTGCCACCAGTAGTTCAAACTCCTACGAGCAGTACTTC
>TRBJ2-7|.|.|TRBV29-1
CSVMGGKGPYEQYF
TGCAGCGTAATGGGGGGCAAAGGTCCCTACGAGCAGTACTTC
>TRBJ1-1|.|.|TRBV7-9
CASSLEERMNTEAFF
TGTGCCAGCAGCTTAGAGGAACGGATGAACACTGAAGCTTTCTTT
>TRBJ1-5|.|.|TRBV28
CASSLPQHSNQPQHF
TGTGCCAGCAGTTTACCACAGCATAGCAATCAGCCCCAGCATTTT
>TRBJ2-7|.|.|TRBV27
CASSFSATYEQYF
TGTGCCAGCAGTTTCTCCGCTACCTACGAGCAGTACTTC
>TRBJ2-1|.|.|TRBV27
CASSLGAYNEQFF
TGTGCCAGCAGTTTAGGGGCCTACAATGAGCAGTTCTTC
>TRBJ1-4|TRBD1|.|TRBV9
CASSVEGGAIDPNEKLFF
TGTGCCAGCAGCGTAGAAGGGGGCGCGATCGATCCTAATGAAAAACTGTTTTTT
>TRBJ1-1|.|.|TRBV19
CASSTRGGATEAFF
TGTGCCAGTAGTACCAGAGGGGGGGCAACTGAAGCTTTCTTT
>TRBJ2-1|TRBD2|.|TRBV7-8
CASSPQAGSSYNEQFF
TGTGCCAGCAGCCCTCAAGCGGGATCCTCCTACAATGAGCAGTTCTTC
>TRBJ2-1|.|.|TRBV5-4
CASSFGRGNEQFF
TGTGCCAGCAGCTTTGGTAGAGGCAATGAGCAGTTCTTC
>TRBJ1-2|TRBD1|.|TRBV27
CASRTTGQGAVGYTF
TGTGCCAGCAGGACAACGGGACAGGGGGCGGTTGGCTACACCTTC
>TRBJ2-2|.|.|TRBV24-1
CATSDFRDTGELFF
TGTGCCACCAGTGATTTCAGGGACACCGGGGAGCTGTTTTTT
>TRBJ2-1|.|.|TRBV19
CASSILGVVYNEQFF
TGTGCCAGTAGTATCCTAGGGGTGGTCTACAATGAGCAGTTCTTC
>TRBJ2-2|.|.|TRBV27
CASNPVGRGELFF
TGTGCCAGCAATCCCGTGGGCCGCGGGGAGCTGTTTTTT
>TRBJ2-1|TRBD2|few|TRBV24-1
CATSPLSGRASGEQFF
TGTGCCACCAGTCCCCTTAGCGGGAGGGCCTCCGGTGAGCAGTTCTTC
>TRBJ2-7|TRBD2|.|TRBV11-2
CASSPGLAGGSYEQYF
TGTGCCAGCAGCCCCGGACTAGCGGGAGGCTCCTACGAGCAGTACTTC
>TRBJ1-4|TRBD1|.|TRBV7-2
CASSLAPPGQGNEKLFF
TGTGCCAGCAGCTTAGCGCCTCCGGGACAGGGGAATGAAAAACTGTTTTTT
>TRBJ2-7|.|.|TRBV7-2
CASSFPSYEQYF
TGTGCCAGCAGCTTCCCTTCCTACGAGCAGTACTTC
>TRBJ2-5|TRBD1|.|TRBV3-1/TRBV3-2
CASSQRGQGGETQYF
TGTGCCAGCAGCCAAAGAGGACAGGGCGGGGAGACCCAGTACTTC
>TRBJ1-1|TRBD1|.|TRBV6-5
CASTRGLNTEAFF
TGTGCCAGCACCAGGGGGCTCAACACTGAAGCTTTCTTT
>TRBJ2-5|TRBD2|.|TRBV19
CASSPIGGAARETQYF
TGTGCCAGTAGTCCCATCGGGGGGGCAGCACGGGAGACCCAGTACTTC
>TRBJ2-7|TRBD1|.|TRBV29-1
CSVEDGRTGLEQYF
TGCAGCGTTGAAGACGGGCGGACAGGGTTAGAGCAGTACTTC
>TRBJ2-1|.|.|TRBV7-9
CASSLAASNEQFF
TGTGCCAGCAGCTTGGCGGCTTCTAATGAGCAGTTCTTC
>TRBJ2-6|.|.|TRBV7-9
CASSLALGPGANVLTF
TGTGCCAGCAGCTTAGCGCTGGGACCTGGGGCCAACGTCCTGACTTTC
>TRBJ2-1|TRBD2|once|TRBV25-1
CASSEFSGSSYNEQFF
TGTGCCAGCAGTGAGTTTAGCGGGAGCTCCTACAATGAGCAGTTCTTC
>TRBJ2-5|TRBD2|.|TRBV5-1
CASSDGLAGAETQYF
TGCGCCAGCAGCGACGGACTAGCGGGAGCCGAGACCCAGTACTTC
>TRBJ2-7|.|.|TRBV6-5
CASSYRGANYEQYF
TGTGCCAGCAGTTACCGAGGGGCCAACTACGAGCAGTACTTC
>TRBJ2-7|.|once|TRBV4-3
CASSDTGTSTYEQYF
TGCGCCAGCAGCGATACCGGGACTTCGACCTACGAGCAGTACTTC
>TRBJ1-2|TRBD1|.|TRBV6-5
CASSPTGIHGYTF
TGTGCCAGTAGTCCGACAGGGATCCATGGCTACACCTTC
>TRBJ2-3|.|.|TRBV27
CASSLRAWDTQYF
TGTGCCAGCAGTTTGAGGGCTTGGGATACGCAGTATTTT
>TRBJ2-1|.|.|TRBV5-4
CASSLTKGNNNEQFF
TGTGCCAGCAGCCTCACGAAGGGGAACAACAATGAGCAGTTCTTC
>TRBJ2-1|.|once|TRBV7-8
CASSLVMRSGSSYNEQFF
TGTGCCAGCAGCTTAGTAATGAGGTCCGGCTCGTCCTACAATGAGCAGTTCTTC
>TRBJ2-5|.|.|TRBV21-1
CASSKNRAHCGTQYF
TGTGCCAGCAGCAAAAATCGGGCACATTGCGGGACCCAGTACTTC
>TRBJ2-7|.|.|TRBV18
CASSAGNGYEQYF
TGTGCCAGCTCAGCAGGGAATGGGTACGAGCAGTACTTC